The rows below give T cell receptor beta chains drawn from one sample of a study of Graves' ophthalmopathy and Graves' hyperthyroidism. Via MiXCR, TCRdb re-called the multiplex PCR reads, giving one row per CDR3 protein. The data show roughly 1.1 million distinct CDR3 sequences, roughly 35% seen once. Sequencing was carried out using peripheral blood or thyroid tissue (not recorded which). The receptors were gathered from an adult man with Graves' hyperthyroidism. Each CDR3 is given with its conserved first and last residue. A D gene is named only where the DNA matches it firmly. Clone size is shown for a subset of rows, as once, few, many or a class of expanded clone.

.,many,TRBJ2-5,TRBV20-1,CSARAPAGETQYF,TGCAGTGCTAGAGCTCCGGCGGGAGAGACCCAGTACTTC
TRBD2,.,TRBJ2-2,TRBV9,CASSVVLAVNTGELFF,TGTGCCAGCAGCGTAGTGCTAGCGGTGAACACCGGGGAGCTGTTTTTT
.,few,TRBJ2-7,TRBV6-6,CASSSGPSAEQYF,TGTGCCAGCAGTTCGGGACCGTCGGCCGAGCAGTACTTC
.,few,TRBJ1-2,TRBV10-3,CAISEGGGANGYTF,TGTGCCATCAGTGAGGGTGGTGGGGCTAATGGCTACACCTTC
.,many,TRBJ2-7,TRBV7-2,CASSPRLGYEQYF,TGTGCCAGCAGCCCGAGGCTGGGGTACGAGCAGTACTTC
.,many,TRBJ2-7,TRBV20-1,CSARARKSSYEQYF,TGCAGTGCTAGAGCCCGGAAAAGCTCCTACGAGCAGTACTTC
TRBD2,many,TRBJ2-5,TRBV5-8,CASSFVSGGMETQYF,TGTGCCAGCAGCTTTGTTAGCGGGGGGATGGAGACCCAGTACTTC
.,many,TRBJ2-6,TRBV29-1,CSVEMPGEVPGANVLTF,TGCAGCGTTGAAATGCCAGGGGAAGTTCCTGGGGCCAACGTCCTGACTTTC
TRBD1,.,TRBJ1-6,TRBV6-5,CATQRQGANAPLHF,TGTGCCACCCAGAGACAGGGCGCGAATGCACCCCTCCACTTT
.,few,TRBJ1-3,TRBV7-2,CASSQEHASGNTIYF,TGCGCCAGCAGCCAAGAACACGCCTCTGGAAACACCATATATTTT
.,.,TRBJ2-7,TRBV6-1,CASSEANIPPVSYEQYF,TGTGCCAGCAGTGAAGCTAATATTCCTCCAGTTTCCTACGAGCAGTACTTC
TRBD1,few,TRBJ1-1,TRBV20-1,CSARFRDRNTEAFF,TGCAGTGCTAGATTTCGGGACAGGAACACTGAAGCTTTCTTT
TRBD1,many,TRBJ2-6,TRBV2,CASTQTPGQRLNVLTF,TGTGCCAGCACACAAACACCGGGACAGAGATTAAACGTCCTGACTTTC
.,many,TRBJ1-2,TRBV11-3,CASGKTGDYGYTF,TGTGCCAGCGGAAAGACAGGAGACTATGGCTACACCTTC
.,many,TRBJ2-5,TRBV5-5,CASSLRGGGQETQYF,TGTGCCAGCAGCTTGAGGGGTGGGGGACAAGAGACCCAGTACTTC
TRBD2,.,TRBJ2-5,TRBV5-1,CASSPEGGAYQETQYF,TGCGCCAGCAGCCCCGAGGGAGGGGCTTACCAAGAGACCCAGTACTTC
.,many,TRBJ1-4,TRBV9,CASSVAARPGDEKLFF,TGTGCCAGCAGCGTAGCCGCCCGCCCGGGGGATGAAAAACTGTTTTTT
.,many,TRBJ2-7,TRBV15,CATSRTPGDFYEQYF,TGTGCCACCAGCAGAACGCCCGGGGACTTCTACGAGCAGTACTTC
.,.,TRBJ2-6,TRBV19,CASRRSGRSSGANVLTF,TGTGCCAGCCGGCGTTCGGGACGGAGCTCTGGGGCCAACGTCCTGACTTTC
.,many,TRBJ2-5,TRBV5-1,CASSGGQSIETQYF,TGCGCCAGCAGCGGAGGACAATCGATTGAGACCCAGTACTTC
.,.,TRBJ1-1,TRBV5-1,CASSLGDSAFF,TGCGCCAGCAGCTTGGGTGATTCAGCTTTCTTT
TRBD1,.,TRBJ2-7,TRBV5-1,CASSLGTGGYF,TGCGCCAGCAGCTTGGGGACAGGGGGGTACTTC
TRBD1,many,TRBJ2-6,TRBV29-1,CSVLGQGYSGANVLTF,TGCAGCGTCCTGGGACAGGGGTACTCTGGGGCCAACGTCCTGACTTTC
TRBD1,many,TRBJ1-1,TRBV5-1,CASSDGTGLNTEAFF,TGCGCCAGCAGCGACGGGACAGGGTTGAACACTGAAGCTTTCTTT
TRBD2,.,TRBJ2-2,TRBV6-5,CASSPGLASTGELFF,TGTGCCAGCAGTCCGGGACTAGCATCCACCGGGGAGCTGTTTTTT
.,.,TRBJ2-7,TRBV9,CASSFRPGGETYEQYF,TGTGCCAGCAGCTTCAGGCCCGGGGGAGAGACCTACGAGCAGTACTTC
.,many,TRBJ2-7,TRBV2,CASSGSSISYEQYF,TGTGCCAGCAGTGGTAGCAGTATCTCCTACGAGCAGTACTTC
.,many,TRBJ2-7,TRBV2,CASSERFGGRYEQYF,TGTGCCAGCAGTGAAAGGTTTGGGGGCAGGTACGAGCAGTACTTC
TRBD1,few,TRBJ1-2,TRBV25-1,CASSDPGQGTGYTF,TGTGCCAGCAGTGATCCGGGACAGGGGACCGGCTACACCTTC
.,few,TRBJ2-7,TRBV5-6,CASSGSRGPYEQYF,TGTGCCAGCAGCGGTAGCCGGGGACCCTACGAGCAGTACTTC
TRBD1,.,TRBJ1-2,TRBV4-2,CASSRGGGTGAHHGYTF,TGTGCCAGCAGCCGAGGGGGTGGGACAGGGGCCCATCATGGCTACACCTTC
TRBD2,many,TRBJ2-7,TRBV7-6,CASSFTPSGSEQYF,TGTGCCAGCAGCTTTACGCCTAGCGGGAGCGAGCAGTACTTC
.,many,TRBJ1-2,TRBV4-3,CASSQNRVGGYTF,TGCGCCAGCAGCCAAAACAGGGTTGGGGGCTACACCTTC
.,many,TRBJ2-7,TRBV4-1,CASSQATRSYEQYF,TGCGCCAGCAGCCAAGCGACTAGAAGCTACGAGCAGTACTTC
.,.,TRBJ2-5,TRBV20-1,CSASSTQYF,TGCAGTGCTAGCTCGACCCAGTACTTC
.,few,TRBJ2-2,TRBV12-3/TRBV12-4,CASSPRGKNTGELFF,TGTGCCAGCAGTCCGCGGGGTAAGAACACCGGGGAGCTGTTTTTT
.,.,TRBJ2-7,TRBV7-2,CASSLAGGPEQYF,TGTGCCAGCAGCTTGGCCGGAGGTCCCGAGCAGTACTTC
TRBD1,.,TRBJ1-2,TRBV19,CASTIQGVSSSGYTF,TGTGCCAGTACCATACAGGGGGTATCTTCCTCTGGCTACACCTTC
TRBD1,.,TRBJ1-2,TRBV28,CASRTGGDGYTF,TGTGCCAGCAGAACAGGGGGCGATGGCTACACCTTC
.,.,TRBJ2-2,TRBV7-3,CASSLTSGGADGELFF,TGTGCCAGCAGCTTAACCTCGGGGGGCGCGGACGGGGAGCTGTTTTTT